Presented here are 31 T cell receptor beta chains from one specimen sequenced in a study of T-cell reconstitution after alpha-beta-depleted transplantation in children. The authors prepared the TCRbeta library with unique molecular identifiers. TCRdb fed the PCR reads into MiXCR, producing one record per CDR3 protein. In the table there are some 290,000 distinct CDR3 sequences, about a tenth of which are singletons. The sample consisted of PBMCs from the stem cell graft donor, taken from the stem cell graft. The receptors were gathered from a human donor who donated a stem cell graft to a child with SCID.

The V and J genes are TRBV24-1 and TRBJ2-5; the match to TRBD2 covers 7 bases. CDR1 is KGHDR, CDR2 SFDVKD, per germline. The CDR3 runs to 14 residues. Trimming took 7 bases from V and 0 from J; bases not matched to a gene: 4. In DNA, the CDR3 is TGTGCCACCAGGGCGGGGGAGGACCAAGAGACCCAGTACTTC. This sequence encodes CATRAGEDQETQYF.

This clonotype has a handful of counts. The chain recombines TRBV15 with TRBJ1-5, with D perhaps matching TRBD1 (6 bases). This CDR3 is built from 14 residues. Trimming removed 1 base from V and 4 bases from J, with 8 bases in between. Germline V CDR1 and CDR2: LNHNV, YYDKDF (reference sequence). In DNA, the CDR3 is TGTGCCACCAGCAGAGGAGGGGGAAATCAGCCCCAGCATTTT. Residues: CATSRGGGNQPQHF.

This clonotype came up a few times. The chain combines TRBV19 with TRBJ1-6, with a weak D call TRBD1 (6 bases). With 2 bases removed from V and 7 bases from J, the gap between germline ends came to 15 bases. The germline gives CDR1 LNHDA, CDR2 SQIVND (reference sequence). The CDR3 has 16 residues. CDR3 nucleotides: TGTGCCAGTAGTATAATCTGGGGGGCGAAAAATTCACCCCTCCACTTT. Amino acids: CASSIIWGAKNSPLHF.

The genes are TRBV6-1 and TRBJ2-3; TRBD2 is a possible D gene (7 bases). From germline, CDR1 is MNHNS and CDR2 SASEGT. V lost 1 base to trimming and J lost 1 base, with 9 bases between them. This CDR3 is 15 amino acids long. CDR3 nucleotides: TGTGCCAGCAGTGAAGGGGGGGGCGGCACAGATACGCAGTATTTT. The encoded protein is CASSEGGGGTDTQYF.

In its sample, this clonotype was seen a few times. This chain connects TRBV4-2 to TRBJ2-5; D gene unclear. The V and J ends lost 0 bases and 4 bases respectively, with 12 bases between them. This CDR3 spans 15 amino acids. Germline CDR1 is LGHNA and CDR2 is YNFKEQ. The CDR3 is CASSQDPSHRETQYF. CDR3 in DNA: TGTGCCAGCAGCCAAGACCCCAGCCACCGAGAGACCCAGTACTTC.

This clonotype was observed at least ten times. The rearrangement uses TRBV3-1 and TRBJ2-6; D is uncertain. The CDR3 length is 13 residues. V lost 3 bases and J 2 bases, leaving 2 bases between the germline ends. CDR1 is LGHDT, CDR2 YNNKEL, per germline (reference sequence). CDR3 residues: CASSHTGANVLTF. CDR3 bases: TGTGCCAGCAGCCACACTGGGGCCAACGTCCTGACTTTC.

This clonotype has more than one count but fewer than ten. This chain joins TRBV5-1 and TRBJ2-1, with TRBD2 matching 11 bases. The CDR3 is 17 residues long. J gave up 3 bases and V 0 bases, and 5 bases lay outside the gene matches. Looked up from germline, CDR1 is SGHRS and CDR2 is YFSETQ. The CDR3 reads CASSLVPSGGLYNEQFF. DNA for the CDR3: TGCGCCAGCAGCTTGGTCCCTAGCGGGGGGCTCTACAATGAGCAGTTCTTC.

This clonotype appeared a few times. An end of the junction differs from the germline gene, which may be a read error. The chain carries TRBV12-3 or TRBV12-4 and TRBJ2-7, with unresolved D. The CDR3 runs 13 residues. CDR3 region: CASSLAGTYEHYF. For the CDR3, the DNA is TGTGCCAGCAGTTTAGCCGGAACCTACGAGCACTACTTC.

This chain connects TRBV5-1 to TRBJ2-3; D is ambiguous. The CDR3 is 15 amino acids. CDR1 is SGHRS, CDR2 YFSETQ, per germline. V lost 0 bases, J lost 1 base, and 9 bases lay in between. The CDR3 loop is CASSLGAIRTDTQYF. CDR3 sequence (DNA): TGCGCCAGCAGCTTGGGCGCAATCCGCACAGATACGCAGTATTTT.

Only a few counts were recorded for this clonotype. J is TRBJ2-3 and V is TRBV2, with D possibly being TRBD2 (6 bases). V lost 4 bases, J lost 2 bases, and 10 bases lay in between. CDR3 length equals 14 residues. Germline V CDR1 and CDR2: SNHLY, FYNNEI. The CDR3 DNA reads as TGTGCCAGCAGTGGCCGGGACTTCACAGATACGCAGTATTTT. It specifies CASSGRDFTDTQYF.

The chain couples TRBV6-2 or TRBV6-3 to TRBJ2-7; no firm D call. This CDR3 spans 13 amino acids. Trimming stripped 2 bases from V and 4 bases from J, with 9 bases between. Germline CDR1 MNHEY, CDR2 SVGEGT. This CDR3 reads CASSYQALYEQYF. The CDR3 region has the DNA TGTGCCAGCAGTTACCAGGCCCTATACGAGCAGTACTTC.

V is TRBV6-1 and J is TRBJ1-5; maybe TRBD1 (5 bases). This CDR3 has 14 amino acids. The germline gives CDR1 MNHNS, CDR2 SASEGT. The ends were cut back, 6 bases at V and 10 bases at J, with 19 bases in the middle. CDR3 DNA: TGTGCCAGCAGCACCGGGACTTATACCTCACCCCAGCATTTT. This gives the protein CASSTGTYTSPQHF.

This clonotype was recorded many times. In DNA form, the CDR3 reads TGTGCCAGCAGTTTAATGGGGGACAGGGGAAGAGGTGAGCAGTTCTTC. This encodes CASSLMGDRGRGEQFF. The rearrangement joins TRBV12-3 or TRBV12-4 to TRBJ2-1; 10 bases map to TRBD1. Germline trimming cut 2 bases from V and 9 bases from J; bases unmatched to any gene: 10. CDR3 size: 16 residues.

This clonotype was observed a few times. The chain is built from TRBV12-3 or TRBV12-4 and TRBJ1-5; D not certain. The V gene lost 1 base and the J gene lost 7 bases, with 5 bases spanning the gap. The CDR3 has 12 residues. CDR3 loop: CASSLVYQPQHF. The CDR3 DNA reads as TGTGCCAGCAGTTTAGTATACCAGCCCCAGCATTTT.

The rearrangement joins TRBV7-2 to TRBJ2-2, with TRBD2 identical over 9 bases. From germline, CDR1 is SGHTA and CDR2 FQGNSA. After removal of 4 bases from V and 9 bases from J, the junction contained 9 bases not matched to a gene. This CDR3 has 15 residues. The CDR3 protein is CASSSQLSGGRELFF. CDR3 nucleotides: TGTGCCAGCAGCTCGCAACTTAGCGGGGGTCGGGAGCTGTTTTTT.

This clonotype was counted between two and nine times. The DNA of the CDR3 is TGTGCCAGCAGTTTCTGGCAGGGGAGCACAGATACGCAGTATTTT. As protein: CASSFWQGSTDTQYF. The chain has TRBV27 and TRBJ2-3; a weak D match, TRBD1 (6 bases). The germline V gene encodes CDR1 MNHEY and CDR2 SMNVEV (reference sequence). Trimming left V 3 bases short and J 0 bases short, with 10 bases between. This CDR3 is built from 15 residues.

V is TRBV7-9 and J is TRBJ2-5; 11 bases align to TRBD2. The trim removed 4 bases at V and 3 bases at J, leaving 10 bases unmatched. Germline CDR1 reads SEHNR; CDR2 reads FQNEAQ (reference sequence). This CDR3 comprises 17 residues. DNA of the CDR3: TGTGCCAGCAGCTCGACCACTAGCGGGGGAGTGAAAGAGACCCAGTACTTC. Translated, it gives CASSSTTSGGVKETQYF.

This clonotype was recorded many times. The chain employs TRBV10-3 and TRBJ1-1, with 8 bases that match TRBD1. Germline V gene data show CDR1 as ENHRY and CDR2 as SYGVKD. V was clipped by 7 bases and J by 3 bases; unmatched bases: 1. CDR3 size: 12 residues. CDR3: CAIKDRDTEAFF. The CDR3 bases are TGTGCCATCAAGGACAGGGACACTGAAGCTTTCTTT.

This clonotype has ten or more counts. This sequence joins TRBV16 and TRBJ1-1; D uncertain. V lost 1 base to trimming and J lost 7 bases, with 22 bases between them. The CDR3 length is 17 residues. The germline CDR1 and CDR2 sequences are KGHSY and FQNENV. This chain's CDR3 is CASSQFEVWRSGVEAFF. CDR3 sequence (DNA): TGTGCCAGCAGCCAATTTGAGGTTTGGCGCTCTGGAGTTGAAGCTTTCTTT.

The chain employs TRBV20-1 and TRBJ2-1; D perhaps matches TRBD2 (5 bases). Germline V gene sequence: CDR1 DFQATT, CDR2 SNEGSKA (reference sequence). V lost 4 bases to trimming and J lost 8 bases, with 21 bases between them. The CDR3 covers 15 residues. Written as DNA, the CDR3 is TGCAGTGCTACCCCTCTCGGCGGGTCTTCAGATGAGCAGTTCTTC. Amino acid sequence: CSATPLGGSSDEQFF.

The CDR3 region is CASSAESSGANVLTF. The DNA of the CDR3 is TGTGCCAGCTCGGCGGAGAGCTCTGGGGCCAACGTCCTGACTTTC. The rearrangement joins TRBV6-4 to TRBJ2-6; D is ambiguous. This CDR3 spans 15 amino acids. Per the germline V gene, CDR1 is MRHNA and CDR2 is SNTAGT. Trimming cost V 8 bases and J 0 bases, with 11 bases left between them.

This clonotype was seen a handful of times. This chain uses TRBV18 with TRBJ1-1, with a possible D match to TRBD1 (5 bases). The V gene lost 3 bases and the J gene lost 5 bases, with 16 bases spanning the gap. The CDR3 has 15 amino acids. Germline-derived CDR1 and CDR2 are KGHSH and LQKENI. CDR3 loop: CASSPVGTLGTEAFF. The CDR3, as DNA: TGTGCCAGCTCACCGGTTGGGACCCTGGGGACTGAAGCTTTCTTT.

This clonotype was detected a few times. The V and J genes are TRBV12-3 or TRBV12-4 and TRBJ2-6, with D tentatively TRBD1 or TRBD2 (5 bases each). The CDR3 is 19 amino acids. The V gene lost 6 bases and the J gene lost 5 bases, with 26 bases spanning the gap. CDR3 protein: CASSPVPGQGESRANVLTF. The CDR3 DNA reads TGTGCCAGCAGCCCGGTCCCCGGCCAGGGAGAAAGTAGGGCCAACGTCCTGACTTTC.

The sample holds a few counts of this clonotype. This CDR3 is CSVGSGDEQYF. The DNA for the CDR3 is TGCAGCGTTGGTTCGGGCGACGAGCAGTACTTC. V usage is TRBV29-1 and J usage is TRBJ2-7; D unresolved. Germline V gene data show CDR1 as SQVTM and CDR2 as ANQGSEA. Trimming stripped 4 bases from V and 5 bases from J, with 9 bases between. The CDR3 contains 11 residues.

This clonotype has at least ten counts. This chain links TRBV7-2 with TRBJ2-7; 9 bases align to TRBD1. This CDR3 region has 16 residues. Losses at the gene ends were 3 bases for V and 3 bases for J; bases not matched to a gene: 9. Germline V gene data show CDR1 as SGHTA and CDR2 as FQGNSA. The CDR3 DNA reads TGTGCCAGCAGCTTCGATGGGACAGGGAGGGTCTACGAGCAGTACTTC. This sequence encodes CASSFDGTGRVYEQYF.

This clonotype was seen ten or more times. This sequence joins TRBV7-6 and TRBJ2-1, with D unresolved. CDR3 length: 13 amino acids. Germline assignment: CDR1 SGHVS and CDR2 FNYEAQ. The ends were cut back, 5 bases at V and 4 bases at J, with 9 bases in the middle. CDR3 in DNA: TGTGCCAGCAGCCCCCACGGGTACAATGAGCAGTTCTTC. Translation: CASSPHGYNEQFF.

The rearrangement links TRBV13 to TRBJ2-1; 8 positions match TRBD2. V was pared by 0 bases and J by 5 bases, with 6 bases of the junction left unmatched. CDR3 size: 16 residues. Germline V lookup: CDR1 PRHDT, CDR2 FYEKMQ (reference sequence). As DNA, the CDR3 is TGTGCCAGCAGCTTAGGGCGGGGGGCCTATAACAATGAGCAGTTCTTC. It codes for CASSLGRGAYNNEQFF.

This clonotype was seen more than once but under ten times. This chain joins TRBV5-1 and TRBJ2-2; 10 nucleotides line up with TRBD1. CDR3 length: 15 residues. V trimming: 3 bases; J trimming: 4 bases; junction bases outside the gene matches: 3. Looked up from germline, CDR1 is SGHRS and CDR2 is YFSETQ. In DNA form, the CDR3 reads TGCGCCAGCAGCTGGGACAGGGGAGGCACCGGGGAGCTGTTTTTT. Amino acid sequence: CASSWDRGGTGELFF.

This clonotype has a handful of counts. The chain is built from TRBV13 and TRBJ2-3, with 8 positions matching TRBD2. Germline V CDR1 and CDR2: PRHDT, FYEKMQ (reference sequence). CDR3 length: 15 residues. Germline trimming cut 3 bases from V and 2 bases from J; bases unmatched to any gene: 4. The CDR3 is CASSFRGGFTDTQYF. The DNA for the CDR3 is TGTGCCAGCAGCTTTCGGGGGGGCTTCACAGATACGCAGTATTTT.

This clonotype came up many times. The chain carries TRBV7-9 and TRBJ2-1, with no clear D. Trimming took 4 bases from V and 5 from J, leaving 9 bases between them. This CDR3 is built from 13 residues. CDR1 and CDR2 from the germline V gene are SEHNR and FQNEAQ (reference sequence). The CDR3 sequence: CASSSLIDNEQFF. In DNA, the CDR3 is TGTGCCAGCAGCTCCCTGATCGACAATGAGCAGTTCTTC.

The rearrangement uses TRBV5-6 and TRBJ2-7; D remains ambiguous. This CDR3 region has 13 residues. From germline, CDR1 is SGHDT and CDR2 YYEEEE. Trimming shortened V by 2 bases and J by 7 bases, and 13 bases separated the two germline ends. This CDR3 is CASSFQAVSEQYF. The CDR3 DNA reads as TGTGCCAGCAGCTTTCAGGCCGTTTCGGAGCAGTACTTC.